The clone carrying this T cell receptor (beta chain) occurred a few times. Its antigen remains unidentified. The data stem from a study of T cells in Graves' hyperthyroidism and ophthalmopathy. Study overall: Peripheral blood was secured at the point of initial diagnosis, before any treatment. Notes on the study in general: From stable hyperthyroidism, ophthalmopathy was separated by a 13 V-J model.

CDR1 is MRHNA and CDR2 is SNTAGT in the germline V gene. V shed 2 bases, J shed 0 bases, and the junction held 11 bases outside the gene matches. The CDR3 totals 18 residues. TCR beta CDR3 regions were amplified from RNA transcripts. HTBI primers drove first-round RT-PCR of the TCR CDR3. TCRdb used MiXCR to reprocess the multiplex PCR reads, holding one entry per CDR3 protein. The data contain roughly 500,000 distinct CDR3 sequences, 24% of them singletons. This sequence joins TRBV6-4 and TRBJ2-5; 8 bases are shared with TRBD1. The sample consisted of blood. The TCR was taken from a woman between 25 and 40 years old with Graves' ophthalmopathy. The CDR3, as DNA: TGTGCCAGCAGTGACACCGACAGGGGAACTGGGTACCAAGAGACCCAGTACTTC. It specifies CASSDTDRGTGYQETQYF.